The 27 T cell receptor beta chains presented below share a single source sample, sequenced in a study of cytomegalovirus exposure and HLA in healthy donors. Profiling relied on immunoSEQ multiplex PCR, and the TCRdb table lists in-frame clones only, not all of them. The sample consists of tens of thousands of clones, just over 90% of them appearing once. The material sequenced was PBMCs. These receptors came from a man younger than 45 in good health and CMV-seronegative.

The V and J genes are TRBV9 and TRBJ2-1, with 9 bases that match TRBD1. Germline V gives CDR1 SGDLS, CDR2 YYNGEE. Trimming cost V 4 bases and J 10 bases; bases outside gene matches: 3. The CDR3 extends over 12 amino acids. The CDR3 coding sequence is TGTGCCAGCAGCTGGACAGGGGACGAGCAGTTCTTC. It codes for CASSWTGDEQFF.

The CDR3 DNA reads TGTGCCAGCAGTTACTCGACGGTAGCAGAGACCCAGTACTTC. Translated, it gives CASSYSTVAETQYF. V gene TRBV6-5 combines with J gene TRBJ2-5; unclear D gene. The germline V gene encodes CDR1 MNHEY and CDR2 SVGAGI. V was shortened by 0 bases and J by 4 bases, with 9 bases between the two germline ends. The CDR3 loop spans 14 amino acids.

V is TRBV2 and J is TRBJ2-3; 8 bases match TRBD1. CDR1 is SNHLY and CDR2 is FYNNEI in the germline V gene. J was trimmed by 4 bases and V by 8 bases; bases with no gene match: 8. There are 14 residues in the CDR3. CDR3 sequence (DNA): TGTGCCAGCCAGACAGGGGATTACGCAGATACGCAGTATTTT. Translated: CASQTGDYADTQYF.

This chain's CDR3 is CASSPQLGGLRNEQFF. Here the CDR3 DNA reads TGTGCCAGCAGCCCCCAGCTGGGGGGTCTCCGGAATGAGCAGTTCTTC. The chain uses TRBV16 and TRBJ2-1, with D possibly matching TRBD2 (6 bases). V lost 4 bases to trimming and J lost 7 bases, with 20 bases between them. CDR3 length: 16 amino acids. Germline CDR1 and CDR2: KGHSY and FQNENV.

This clone was picked up a small number of times. V usage is TRBV28 and J usage is TRBJ2-1; TRBD2 matches 7 bases. J gave up 0 bases and V 5 bases, and 1 base lay outside the gene matches. This CDR3 contains 14 residues. CDR1 is MDHEN and CDR2 is SYDVKM in the germline V gene. This CDR3 is CASSRGGSYNEQFF. The CDR3 nucleotides are TGTGCCAGCAGTCGCGGGGGCTCCTACAATGAGCAGTTCTTC.

The chain uses TRBV28 and TRBJ1-2, with 10 bases lining up with TRBD1. Germline CDR1 MDHEN, CDR2 SYDVKM. V gave up 6 bases and J gave up 6 bases; unmatched junction bases: 10. The CDR3 has 15 residues. The CDR3 region has the DNA TGTGCCAGCAGCCACGGGACAGGGGCCCCCCATGGCTACACCTTC. It translates to CASSHGTGAPHGYTF.

V usage is TRBV19 and J usage is TRBJ1-1; D is uncertain. From germline, CDR1 is LNHDA and CDR2 SQIVND (reference sequence). CDR3 length: 14 amino acids. Trimming took 3 bases from V and 5 from J, leaving 13 bases between them. The CDR3: CASSIGRVKTEAFF. The DNA for the CDR3 is TGTGCCAGTAGTATCGGGAGGGTAAAGACTGAAGCTTTCTTT. Drawing the rest from reference TRBV19 and TRBJ1-1, the complete variable domain is DGGITQSPKYLFRKEGQNVTLSCEQNLNHDAMYWYRQDPGQGLRLIYYSQIVNDFQKGDIAEGYSVSREKKESFPLTVTSAQKNPTAFYLCASSIGRVKTEAFFGQGTRLTVV.

The V gene is TRBV6-5, the J gene TRBJ2-1; TRBD2 matches 8 bases. The CDR3 length is 13 residues. From germline, CDR1 is MNHEY and CDR2 SVGAGI. The ends lost 2 bases at V and 10 bases at J; junction bases unmatched: 4. As DNA, the CDR3 is TGTGCCAGCAGTTACGGGTCGGGGGGGGAGCAGTTCTTC. Residues: CASSYGSGGEQFF.

The J gene is TRBJ2-7, the V gene TRBV18; 12 positions match TRBD2. The CDR3 is 17 amino acids. The ends lost 1 base at V and 4 bases at J; junction bases unmatched: 8. CDR1 and CDR2 (germline): KGHSH, LQKENI. The DNA for the CDR3 is TGTGCCAGCTCACCACAGCAGACTAGCGGGGGTCGGTACGAGCAGTACTTC. This gives the protein CASSPQQTSGGRYEQYF.

The chain couples TRBV4-1 to TRBJ2-5, with TRBD2 identical over 8 bases. Germline assignment: CDR1 MGHRA and CDR2 YSYEKL. V lost 1 base to trimming and J lost 5 bases; unmatched junction nucleotides: 9. The CDR3 is 16 amino acids. The CDR3 DNA reads as TGCGCCAGCAGCCAAGGGGGCGGGGGGCCCCTGGAGACCCAGTACTTC. Its protein is CASSQGGGGPLETQYF.

This clone was counted between two and nine times. The gene calls are TRBV10-2 and TRBJ1-5, with D maybe TRBD1 (5 bases). Germline loops: CDR1 WSHSY, CDR2 SAAADI. The V end was cut by 10 bases, the J end by 4 bases, with 20 bases between. There are 15 residues in the CDR3. CDR3 sequence: CATAGGFLSNQPQHF. In DNA, the CDR3 is TGCGCCACCGCCGGGGGTTTTCTAAGTAATCAGCCCCAGCATTTT.

This chain joins TRBV5-8 and TRBJ1-4; a weak D match, TRBD1 (6 bases). Germline CDR1 is SGHTS and CDR2 is YDEGEE. The ends were cut back, 3 bases at V and 4 bases at J, with 13 bases in the middle. The CDR3 runs 15 residues. This CDR3 is CASSSGETYNEKLFF. CDR3 sequence (DNA): TGTGCCAGCAGCTCAGGGGAGACCTATAATGAAAAACTGTTTTTT.

The rearrangement uses TRBV10-2 and TRBJ2-7; possible D gene TRBD1, 6 bases. V shed 6 bases and J shed 2 bases, with 20 bases lying between them. The CDR3 is 16 amino acids. From germline, CDR1 is WSHSY and CDR2 SAAADI. CDR3 in amino acids: CASRHARDKPTYEQYF. CDR3 nucleotide sequence: TGCGCCAGCAGACACGCACGGGACAAACCTACCTACGAGCAGTACTTC.

The rearrangement uses TRBV7-9 and TRBJ2-1; 7 bases map to TRBD1. The CDR3 covers 17 residues. The germline V gene has CDR1 SEHNR and CDR2 FQNEAQ (reference sequence). Unmatched junction bases numbered 11, after V lost 5 bases and J lost 1 base. The CDR3: CASSARINRGSYNEQFF. CDR3 coding DNA: TGTGCCAGCAGCGCAAGAATAAACAGGGGTTCCTACAATGAGCAGTTCTTC.

The chain employs TRBV12-5 and TRBJ2-5; TRBD1 matches 8 bases. CDR3 length: 15 residues. Germline V gene data show CDR1 as LGHNT and CDR2 as FRNRAP. J was trimmed by 4 bases and V by 6 bases; bases with no gene match: 10. CDR3 nucleotides: TGTGCTAGTGGCCCGGATACAGGGGGTATAGAGACCCAGTACTTC. Translation gives CASGPDTGGIETQYF.

J is TRBJ2-7 and V is TRBV28; 7 nucleotides line up with TRBD1. The CDR3 runs 15 residues. In germline, CDR1 is MDHEN, CDR2 SYDVKM. V trimming: 5 bases; J trimming: 4 bases; junction bases outside the gene matches: 11. This chain's CDR3 is CASSPPTGMFYEQYF. The DNA for the CDR3 is TGTGCCAGCAGTCCCCCGACAGGGATGTTTTACGAGCAGTACTTC.

The chain combines TRBV9 with TRBJ2-3; D might be TRBD1 (6 bases). The CDR3 is made up of 14 amino acids. The V and J ends lost 0 bases and 5 bases respectively, with 10 bases between them. Germline-derived CDR1 and CDR2 are SGDLS and YYNGEE. For the CDR3, the DNA is TGTGCCAGCAGCGTAGGGGGGCAGGTAGATACGCAGTATTTT. Amino acids: CASSVGGQVDTQYF.

This clone was seen only once. V gene TRBV19 combines with J gene TRBJ2-7, with 10 bases fitting TRBD2. Germline CDR1 reads LNHDA; CDR2 reads SQIVND (reference sequence). The ends lost 4 bases at V and 3 bases at J; junction bases unmatched: 3. The CDR3 loop spans 14 amino acids. CDR3 residues: CASSSLAGVYEQYF. The DNA of the CDR3 is TGTGCCAGTAGTAGTCTAGCGGGAGTCTACGAGCAGTACTTC.

This chain uses TRBV5-4 with TRBJ2-7, with unresolved D. Germline CDR1 and CDR2: SGHNT and YYREEE (reference sequence). This CDR3 is 14 amino acids long. V gave up 4 bases and J gave up 6 bases, with 17 bases separating them. The CDR3 here is CASSQDVGQREQYF. The CDR3 bases are TGTGCCAGCAGCCAAGATGTGGGTCAGCGCGAGCAGTACTTC.

The CDR3 here is CASLSGTFHRDVYGYTF. Written as DNA, the CDR3 is TGTGCCAGCCTTTCCGGGACATTCCACAGGGACGTCTATGGCTACACCTTC. This chain uses TRBV28 with TRBJ1-2; D possibly corresponds to TRBD1 (6 bases). The V gene's germline CDR1 is MDHEN and CDR2 SYDVKM. The ends were cut back, 8 bases at V and 4 bases at J, with 26 bases in the middle. The CDR3 is 17 amino acids.

The V and J genes are TRBV11-3 and TRBJ2-2; possible D gene TRBD2, 6 bases. Trimming stripped 5 bases from V and 7 bases from J, with 11 bases between. In germline, CDR1 is SGHNT, CDR2 YENEEA. The CDR3 has 13 amino acids. DNA of the CDR3: TGTGCCAGCAGCCCCCTCGGGGGCGGGGAGCTGTTTTTT. It specifies CASSPLGGGELFF.

V gene TRBV5-1 combines with J gene TRBJ2-7, with D perhaps TRBD1 (6 bases). Trimming took 2 bases from V and 4 from J, leaving 16 bases between them. The V gene's germline CDR1 is SGHRS and CDR2 YFSETQ. CDR3 size: 15 residues. The CDR3 DNA sequence: TGCGCCAGCAGCTTACAGGGACCTCCTGGGTACGAGCAGTACTTC. This translates into CASSLQGPPGYEQYF.

This sequence joins TRBV2 and TRBJ2-2; 7 bases align to TRBD1. The germline CDR1 and CDR2 sequences are SNHLY and FYNNEI. This CDR3 comprises 14 residues. With 10 bases clipped from V and 1 base from J, the junction kept 6 bases outside the gene matches. CDR3 bases: TGTGCCACGGCCAGGGGGAGGAACACCGGGGAGCTGTTTTTT. Protein: CATARGRNTGELFF.

The gene calls are TRBV10-3 and TRBJ1-1; 7 nucleotides match TRBD1. The V gene end was trimmed by 7 bases and the J gene end by 3 bases; junction bases not matched to a gene: 5. The CDR3 runs 13 residues. The germline V gene encodes CDR1 ENHRY and CDR2 SYGVKD. The chain's CDR3 is CAITPTGYTEAFF. The CDR3 region has the DNA TGTGCCATCACCCCGACAGGGTACACTGAAGCTTTCTTT.

This clone showed up just a few times. The chain couples TRBV7-8 to TRBJ2-1; D remains unclear. V was trimmed by 3 bases and J by 0 bases, leaving 9 bases between them. Looked up from germline, CDR1 is SGHVS and CDR2 is FQNEAQ. The CDR3 consists of 15 residues. The DNA for the CDR3 is TGTGCCAGCAGCTTCGCGGAGAGCTCCTACAATGAGCAGTTCTTC. Protein product: CASSFAESSYNEQFF.

This chain joins TRBV27 and TRBJ1-2; D possibly corresponds to TRBD1 (6 bases). The CDR3 is 13 residues long. CDR1 and CDR2 from the germline V gene are MNHEY and SMNVEV (reference sequence). The germline V and J ends were trimmed by 3 bases and 8 bases, with 13 bases remaining between them. CDR3 nucleotide sequence: TGTGCCAGCAGTTTCTCAGGGGCTGGGGGCTACACCTTC. Translating it yields CASSFSGAGGYTF.

CDR3 nucleotides: TGTGCCAGCAACGACAGGGACAGAGGGAACACTGAAGCTTTCTTT. Protein: CASNDRDRGNTEAFF. This chain links TRBV2 with TRBJ1-1; 7 bases are a match to TRBD1. The CDR3 has 15 amino acids. The V gene end was trimmed by 7 bases and the J gene end by 1 base; junction bases not matched to a gene: 9. Germline V gene lookup returns CDR1 SNHLY and CDR2 FYNNEI.